The rows below give T cell receptor beta chains drawn from one sample of a study of cytomegalovirus exposure and HLA in healthy donors. TCRdb's table, derived via immunoSEQ multiplex PCR, lists solely in-frame clones and lacks some. This table lists roughly 120,000 clones. What was sequenced was PBMCs. The receptor source for this set is a man aged 25-45 years in good health and CMV-seronegative. Both conserved end residues are part of each CDR3. The D gene is left open where the match is weak.

cdr3_length d_call j_call v_call cdr3_aa cdr3_nt
14 NA TRBJ2-7 TRBV7-9 CASSPGVQSYEQYF TGTGCCAGCAGCCCGGGGGTACAGTCCTACGAGCAGTACTTC
14 TRBD2 TRBJ2-5 TRBV6-1 CASNTAGSQETQYF TGTGCCAGCAATACAGCGGGAAGTCAAGAGACCCAGTACTTC
15 TRBD1 TRBJ2-7 TRBV7-2 CASSSGTGRTYEQYF TGTGCCAGCAGCTCCGGGACAGGGAGAACCTACGAGCAGTACTTC
13 TRBD2 TRBJ2-3 TRBV30 CAFQSGSKDTQYF TGTGCCTTCCAAAGCGGGAGTAAAGATACGCAGTATTTT
13 NA TRBJ2-7 TRBV2 CASSQDLSYEQYF TGTGCCTCGAGCCAGGATCTCTCCTACGAGCAGTACTTC
14 TRBD2 TRBJ2-5 TRBV29-1 CSVEKAGAEETQYF TGCAGCGTTGAAAAGGCGGGAGCTGAAGAGACCCAGTACTTC
17 TRBD2 TRBJ2-1 TRBV27 CASSLSFGTSGRIRQFF TGTGCCAGCAGTTTATCCTTCGGGACTAGCGGGAGAATACGGCAGTTCTTC
14 TRBD1 TRBJ1-5 TRBV6-6 CASSTTGGHQPQHF TGTGCCAGCAGTACAACAGGGGGCCATCAGCCCCAGCATTTT
11 NA TRBJ2-1 TRBV29-1 CSVETNNEQFF TGCAGCGTTGAAACAAACAATGAGCAGTTCTTC
15 NA TRBJ1-6 TRBV11-2 CASSLVDRGDSPLHF TGTGCCAGCAGCTTAGTTGACCGGGGGGACTCACCCCTCCACTTT
15 NA TRBJ2-7 TRBV11-1 CASSEYRAYSYEQYF TGTGCCAGCAGCGAATACAGGGCTTACTCCTACGAGCAGTACTTC
12 NA TRBJ2-3 TRBV7-9 CASSFPRDTQYF TGTGCCAGCAGCTTCCCTCGAGATACGCAGTATTTT
14 NA TRBJ1-5 TRBV6-1 CASSEVREAQPQHF TGTGCCAGCAGTGAGGTCCGGGAGGCTCAGCCCCAGCATTTT
15 NA TRBJ1-1 TRBV6-1 CASSERSGGNTEAFF TGTGCCAGCAGTGAACGAAGTGGCGGGAACACTGAAGCTTTCTTT
14 NA TRBJ1-2 TRBV6-4 CASSVGLRKRDYTF TGTGCCAGCAGTGTGGGACTGCGTAAAAGAGACTACACCTTC
15 NA TRBJ2-1 TRBV28 CASNLVAGFYNEQFF TGTGCCAGCAATTTAGTTGCGGGTTTCTACAATGAGCAGTTCTTC
15 NA TRBJ1-1 TRBV6-1 CASSEYRTLGTEAFF TGTGCCAGCAGTGAATACAGGACCCTCGGAACTGAAGCTTTCTTT
14 NA TRBJ1-4 TRBV2 CASSARTANEKLFF TGTGCCAGCAGTGCGAGGACAGCCAATGAAAAACTGTTTTTT
15 NA TRBJ1-1 TRBV5-1 CASSFNYGGRAEAFF TGCGCCAGCAGCTTCAATTATGGGGGCCGGGCTGAAGCTTTCTTT